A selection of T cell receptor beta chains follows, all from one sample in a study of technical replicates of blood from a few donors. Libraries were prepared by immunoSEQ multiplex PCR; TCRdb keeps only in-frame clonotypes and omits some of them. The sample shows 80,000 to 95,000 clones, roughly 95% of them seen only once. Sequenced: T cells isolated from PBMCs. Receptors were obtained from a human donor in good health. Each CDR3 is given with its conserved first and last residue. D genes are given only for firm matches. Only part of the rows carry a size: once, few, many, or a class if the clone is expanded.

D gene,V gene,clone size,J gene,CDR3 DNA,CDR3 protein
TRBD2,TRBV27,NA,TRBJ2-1,TGTGCCAGCAGTTTTTTCAGCGGGAGGGCCAATGAGCAGTTCTTC,CASSFFSGRANEQFF
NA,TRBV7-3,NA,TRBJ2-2,TGTGCCAGCAGCTGGACTTATACCGGGGAGCTGTTTTTT,CASSWTYTGELFF
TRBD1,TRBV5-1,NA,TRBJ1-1,TGCGCCACCACTCTAACAGGGGTTGAATTGAACACTGAAGCTTTCTTT,CATTLTGVELNTEAFF
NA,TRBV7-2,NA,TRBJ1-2,TGTGCCAGCAGCTTAGTGCTCGGGTATGGCTACACCTTC,CASSLVLGYGYTF
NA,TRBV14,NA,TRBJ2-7,TGTGCCAGCAGCCTTTATAGAGACAGCTACGAGCAGTACTTC,CASSLYRDSYEQYF
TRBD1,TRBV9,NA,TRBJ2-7,TGTGCCAGCAGCTTCCGGGACAGGGCCGTCGAGGAGCAGTACTTC,CASSFRDRAVEEQYF
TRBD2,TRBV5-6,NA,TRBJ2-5,TGTGCCAGCAGCTTGGGCCTAGCGGGCTGGGAGACCCAGTACTTC,CASSLGLAGWETQYF
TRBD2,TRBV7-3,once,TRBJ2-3,TGTGCCAGCAGCCCTGGACATGGCGGGGGGGCAGATACGCAGTATTTT,CASSPGHGGGADTQYF
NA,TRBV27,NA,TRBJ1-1,TGTGCCAGCAGTTTATATGGGCGAATGAACACTGAAGCTTTCTTT,CASSLYGRMNTEAFF
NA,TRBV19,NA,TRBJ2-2,TGTGCCAGTAGAGGGGCCGGGGAGCTGTTTTTT,CASRGAGELFF
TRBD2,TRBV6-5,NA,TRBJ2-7,TGTGCCAGCAGAAGGACTAGCGGCTACGAGCAGTACTTC,CASRRTSGYEQYF
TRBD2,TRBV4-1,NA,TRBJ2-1,TGCGCCAGCAGCCAAGTCGCTAGCGGAGCCTACAATGAGCAGTTCTTC,CASSQVASGAYNEQFF
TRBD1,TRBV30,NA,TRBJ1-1,TGTGCCTGGGACAGGGGCTTGAACACTGAAGCTTTCTTT,CAWDRGLNTEAFF
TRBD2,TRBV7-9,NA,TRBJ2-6,TGTGCCAGCAGCTCCCGGACTAGCGGGGGACTCTCTGGGGCCAACGTCCTGACTTTC,CASSSRTSGGLSGANVLTF
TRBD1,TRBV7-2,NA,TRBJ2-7,TGTGCCAGCAGCCAAGACAGGGGCTACGAGCAGTACTTC,CASSQDRGYEQYF
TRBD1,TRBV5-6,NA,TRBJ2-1,TGTGCCAGCAACCCCGGGACAGGGGTTTCCAATGAGCAGTTCTTC,CASNPGTGVSNEQFF
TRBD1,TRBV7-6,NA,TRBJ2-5,TGTGCCAGCAGCTCCGGACAGGGGGTAGAGACCCAGTACTTC,CASSSGQGVETQYF
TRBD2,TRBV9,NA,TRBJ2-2,TGTGCCAGCAGCGCGCCCTTTGGACTAGCGGGAGTCACCGGGGAGCTGTTTTTT,CASSAPFGLAGVTGELFF
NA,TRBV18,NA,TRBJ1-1,TGTGCCAGCTCACCTAACAGCAAAGGGAACACTGAAGCTTTCTTT,CASSPNSKGNTEAFF
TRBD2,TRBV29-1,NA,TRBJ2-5,TGCAGCGTTTGCTCGCTAGCGGAGCCTCAAGAGACCCAGTACTTC,CSVCSLAEPQETQYF
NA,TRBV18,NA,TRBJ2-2,TGTGCCAGCTCACCAGAGACAGGCCGTGGGGAGCTGTTTTTT,CASSPETGRGELFF
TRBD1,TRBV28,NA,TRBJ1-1,TGTGCCAGCAGGGACGGGACAGGGGGGAACACTGAAGCTTTCTTT,CASRDGTGGNTEAFF
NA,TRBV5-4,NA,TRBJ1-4,TGTGCCAGCAGCTTGGGGACAAGGAATGAAAAACTGTTTTTT,CASSLGTRNEKLFF
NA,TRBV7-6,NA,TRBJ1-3,TGTGCCAGCAGCTTAAGGGCCGGGGACTACACCATATATTTT,CASSLRAGDYTIYF
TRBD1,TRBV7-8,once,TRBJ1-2,TGTGCCAGCAGCTTAGCAAGACAGGGGACCTATGGCTACACCTTC,CASSLARQGTYGYTF